This TCR beta chain was identified during a study of blood T cell repertoires in COVID-19. Study details: There were acute and convalescent COVID-19 samples, and they came from the United States, Italy and Spain. Nucleic acid was either cDNA or gDNA, and it came from T cells, B-cell-depleted T cells, or PBMCs.

The CDR3 consists of 14 residues. V lost 3 bases to trimming and J lost 4 bases, with 12 bases between them. Germline CDR1 and CDR2: KGHSH and LQKENI. Seattle patients were enrolled during active infection and followed longitudinally. This clone was observed a few times. The authors' processing: Nucleated cell number was recorded as an estimate derived from reference gene primer amplification. Sequencing was performed with immunoSEQ multiplex PCR; in TCRdb, only in-frame clones are kept and a portion is missing. V, J and clone size derive from that table, while D and trimming were established from the DNA sequence. The sample gives about 350,000 clones, roughly 89% of which show up once; 3% to 4.5% is in the top ten.

Sequencing used peripheral blood. This chain connects TRBV18 to TRBJ1-2; tentative D call: TRBD1 (6 bases). The clonotype comes from a woman aged 60 to 75 with COVID-19, enrolled during active disease. This chain's CDR3 is CASSPIQGFYGYTF. The CDR3 DNA reads TGTGCCAGCTCACCGATCCAGGGGTTCTATGGCTACACCTTC. The complete variable domain, with remaining parts taken from reference TRBV18 and TRBJ1-2, reads NAGVMQNPRHLVRRRGQEARLRCSPMKGHSHVYWYRQLPEEGLKFMVYLQKENIIDESGMPKERFSAEFPKEGPSILRIQQVVRGDSAAYFCASSPIQGFYGYTFGSGTRLTVV.